This is a list of T cell receptor beta chains from one sample in a study of cytomegalovirus exposure and HLA in healthy donors. Assay used: immunoSEQ multiplex PCR; TCRdb lists only in-frame clones, some missing. The sample lists around 140,000 clones, 65% to 80% occurring once. The sample comprised PBMCs. The receptor source for this set is a man aged 40-49 years in good health and CMV-seropositive. The CDR3 runs from the conserved cysteine through the conserved F or W. D genes are given only for firm matches. Clone size is stated in some rows and not others, as once, few, many or a class when expanded.

NA	TRBV6-4	NA	TRBJ2-2	TGTGCCAGCAGTGACGGCGGGGCCGGGGAGCTGTTTTTT	CASSDGGAGELFF
TRBD1	TRBV5-6	NA	TRBJ1-2	TGTGCCAGCAGCTTGGCCCCCAAACAGGGGGCGGAGGTTCGGGGCTACACCTTC	CASSLAPKQGAEVRGYTF
NA	TRBV7-2	NA	TRBJ2-5	TGTGCCAGCAGCCCTCTCCGGGGGGAGACCCAGTACTTC	CASSPLRGETQYF
TRBD1	TRBV7-3	few	TRBJ2-2	TGTGCCAGCAGCTTATCAGGGGGAAGGACCGGGGAGCTGTTTTTT	CASSLSGGRTGELFF
TRBD2	TRBV5-1	NA	TRBJ2-7	TGCGCCAGCAGCCAAACCCCGAGCGGGAGCTCCTACGAGCAGTACTTC	CASSQTPSGSSYEQYF
TRBD2	TRBV27	NA	TRBJ2-7	TGTGCCAGCAGCCCACCGGGACTAGCCCTAGTGGAGCAGTACTTC	CASSPPGLALVEQYF
TRBD1	TRBV5-1	NA	TRBJ2-7	TGCGCCAGCAGCTTGGAATGGGGACAGGGCTCCTACGAGCAGTACTTC	CASSLEWGQGSYEQYF
NA	TRBV19	few	TRBJ2-7	TGTGCCAGTATGGGAGCCGAAAACTCCTACGAGCAGTACTTC	CASMGAENSYEQYF
TRBD1	TRBV5-1	NA	TRBJ2-7	TGCGCCAGCAGCTCGGGGACAGAATACGAGCAGTACTTC	CASSSGTEYEQYF
TRBD1	TRBV5-1	NA	TRBJ1-3	TGCGCCAGCAGCTTGGGAGAGGGGGCGAGGGGAAACACCATATATTTT	CASSLGEGARGNTIYF
NA	TRBV27	once	TRBJ2-2	TGTGCCAGCAAAGAAGGGGCATCGAACACCGGGGAGCTGTTTTTT	CASKEGASNTGELFF
TRBD2	TRBV13	NA	TRBJ2-5	TGTGCCAGCAGCGTGACTAGCGGGAGGGCTGTGCAGTACTTC	CASSVTSGRAVQYF
TRBD2	TRBV5-1	NA	TRBJ2-1	TGCGCCAGCAGCATACTAGCGGGAGGGATCAATGAGCAGTTCTTC	CASSILAGGINEQFF
TRBD2	TRBV7-9	NA	TRBJ2-5	TGTGCCAGCAGCCCCGGGGGGGTGGAGACCCAGTACTTC	CASSPGGVETQYF
NA	TRBV19	NA	TRBJ2-2	TGTGCCAGTAGTGCAGTGAACACCGGGGAGCTGTTTTTT	CASSAVNTGELFF
TRBD2	TRBV6-5	NA	TRBJ2-7	TGTGCCAGCACCGGGACTAGCGGGCCCGAGCAGTACTTC	CASTGTSGPEQYF
NA	TRBV5-1	few	TRBJ2-7	TGCGCCAGCAGCTCCCTGTACAGGGAAGTAGGTCTCGAGCAGTACTTC	CASSSLYREVGLEQYF
TRBD1	TRBV29-1	NA	TRBJ2-7	TGCAGCGTATACAGGGGTTCCTACGAGCAGTACTTC	CSVYRGSYEQYF
TRBD1	TRBV5-6	NA	TRBJ2-7	TGTGCCAGCAGCTTGGCTGGACAGGTGTCCTACGAGCAGTACTTC	CASSLAGQVSYEQYF
NA	TRBV19	NA	TRBJ1-3	TGTGCCAGTAGTAGTATACGAGTAACTGGAAACACCATATATTTT	CASSSIRVTGNTIYF
NA	TRBV29-1	NA	TRBJ2-5	TGCAGCGTTGAAGGCCCTCAAGAGGCTAACCTGGGCCAAGAGACCCAGTACTTC	CSVEGPQEANLGQETQYF
NA	TRBV5-6	NA	TRBJ2-6	TGTGCCAGCAGCTTGGGTCATTCTGGGGCCAACGTCCTGACTTTC	CASSLGHSGANVLTF
NA	TRBV5-6	NA	TRBJ2-1	TGTGCCAGCAGCCCGAGGGTAAACTCCTACAATGAGCAGTTCTTC	CASSPRVNSYNEQFF
TRBD2	TRBV7-2	NA	TRBJ2-2	TGTGCCAGCAGCTTCGAGGGTGGACTAGTGGGCACCGGGGAGCTGTTTTTT	CASSFEGGLVGTGELFF
NA	TRBV30	few	TRBJ2-2	TGTGCCTGGAGACTAGAAAACACCGGGGAGCTGTTTTTT	CAWRLENTGELFF
NA	TRBV6-5	NA	TRBJ1-6	TGTGCCAGCAGCATAGGGGTAAGGTCACCCCTCCACTTT	CASSIGVRSPLHF
NA	TRBV27	NA	TRBJ2-3	TGTGCCAGCAGTTTCGGGGGAACAGATACGCAGTATTTT	CASSFGGTDTQYF
NA	TRBV7-9	NA	TRBJ2-1	TGTGCCAGCAGCCCCCCGCCCTCGGGCAATGAGCAGTTCTTC	CASSPPPSGNEQFF
TRBD1	TRBV6-4	NA	TRBJ1-2	TGTGCCAGCAGTGTTTCCCACGGGACAGGGAGTGGCTACACCTTC	CASSVSHGTGSGYTF
NA	TRBV7-2	NA	TRBJ2-7	TGTGCCAGCAGCTGGTCCAGGGGCTACGAGCAGTACTTC	CASSWSRGYEQYF
NA	TRBV30	NA	TRBJ1-5	TGTGCCTGGAGTGGAGGGTCCAATCAGCCCCAGCATTTT	CAWSGGSNQPQHF
TRBD1	TRBV6-5	NA	TRBJ2-5	TGTGCCAGCAAACCGGGACAGGGGCAAGAGACCCAGTACTTC	CASKPGQGQETQYF
TRBD1	TRBV5-1	NA	TRBJ2-7	TGCGCCAGCAGCTCTAACCCCGGGACAGGGGCCTACGAGCAGTACTTC	CASSSNPGTGAYEQYF
TRBD1	TRBV10-2	once	TRBJ2-6	TGCGCCAGCAGCCCAGGGGGCCCTGGGGCCAACGTCCTGACTTTC	CASSPGGPGANVLTF
NA	TRBV25-1	NA	TRBJ1-1	TGTGCCAGCAGTGTCGAGGGGGGGAAAGCTTTCTTT	CASSVEGGKAFF
NA	TRBV2	NA	TRBJ2-7	TGTGCCAGCAGTGCTTCCTACGAGCAGTACTTC	CASSASYEQYF
NA	TRBV30	NA	TRBJ1-5	TGTGCCTGGAGTAAGGACAGTTCTCAGCCCCAGCATTTT	CAWSKDSSQPQHF
TRBD1	TRBV29-1	NA	TRBJ2-7	TGCAGCGTCTCTCATTCCGGGACAGGGTCCCACGAGCAGTACTTC	CSVSHSGTGSHEQYF
NA	TRBV7-3	once	TRBJ1-1	TGTGCCAGCAGCAACGGACAGCCGAACACTGAAGCTTTCTTT	CASSNGQPNTEAFF
TRBD2	TRBV6-5	NA	TRBJ2-1	TGTGCCAGCAGTTACTCGTCTAGCGGGAGACGAAATGAGCAGTTCTTC	CASSYSSSGRRNEQFF
TRBD1	TRBV7-9	NA	TRBJ2-3	TGTGCCAGCAGCTTAGGATGGACAGGGAGCACAGATACGCAGTATTTT	CASSLGWTGSTDTQYF
TRBD1	TRBV7-8	once	TRBJ1-6	TGTGCCAGCCTGCCTGGTGGGACAGGGTGGAATTCACCCCTCCACTTT	CASLPGGTGWNSPLHF
NA	TRBV5-1	NA	TRBJ2-7	TGCGCCAGCAGCTTGGAGGGCAGGACCCCCGGGACTCCAACCTACGAGCAGTACTTC	CASSLEGRTPGTPTYEQYF
NA	TRBV9	NA	TRBJ1-3	TGTGCCAGCAGCGCGGGGACATGGACGAACACCATATATTTT	CASSAGTWTNTIYF